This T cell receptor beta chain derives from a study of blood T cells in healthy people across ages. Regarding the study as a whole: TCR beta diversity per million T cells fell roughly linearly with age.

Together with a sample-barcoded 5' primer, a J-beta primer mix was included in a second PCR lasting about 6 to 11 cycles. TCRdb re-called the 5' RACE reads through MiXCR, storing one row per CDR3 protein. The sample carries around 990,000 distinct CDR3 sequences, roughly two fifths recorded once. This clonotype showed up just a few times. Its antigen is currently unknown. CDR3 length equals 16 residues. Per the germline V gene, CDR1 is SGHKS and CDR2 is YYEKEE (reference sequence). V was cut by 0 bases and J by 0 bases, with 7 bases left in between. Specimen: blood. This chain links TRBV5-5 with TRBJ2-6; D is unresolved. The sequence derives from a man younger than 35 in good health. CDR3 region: CASSLEGNSGANVLTF. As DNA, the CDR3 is TGTGCCAGCAGCTTGGAAGGCAACTCTGGGGCCAACGTCCTGACTTTC.